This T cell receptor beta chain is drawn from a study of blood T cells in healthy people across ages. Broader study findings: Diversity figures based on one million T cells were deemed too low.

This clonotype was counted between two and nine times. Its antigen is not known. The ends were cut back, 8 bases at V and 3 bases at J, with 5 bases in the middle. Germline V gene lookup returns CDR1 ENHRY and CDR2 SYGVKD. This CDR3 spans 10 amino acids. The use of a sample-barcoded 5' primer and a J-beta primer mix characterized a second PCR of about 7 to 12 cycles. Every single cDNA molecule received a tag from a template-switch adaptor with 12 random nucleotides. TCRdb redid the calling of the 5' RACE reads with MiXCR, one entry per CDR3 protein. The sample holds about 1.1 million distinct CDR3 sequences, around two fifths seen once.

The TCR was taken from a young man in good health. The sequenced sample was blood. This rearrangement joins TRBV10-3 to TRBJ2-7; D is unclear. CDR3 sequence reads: CAIQRYEQYF. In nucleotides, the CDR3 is TGTGCCATCCAGCGCTACGAGCAGTACTTC.